The source of this T cell receptor beta chain is a study of blood T cell repertoires in COVID-19. Per the germline V gene, CDR1 is SGHRS and CDR2 is YFSETQ. The CDR3 is 14 residues long. V was shortened by 3 bases and J by 5 bases, with 9 bases between the two germline ends. Here immunoSEQ multiplex PCR was the method, and the copy in TCRdb shows in-frame clones only, minus some. Of 55,000 to 70,000 clones in the sample, approximately 78% were seen once. The sequenced sample consisted of peripheral blood. This TCR was recovered from an elderly man with acute or convalescent COVID-19. This rearrangement joins TRBV5-1 to TRBJ1-6; D unresolved. The CDR3 reads CASSSGLHNSPLHF. CDR3 sequence (DNA): TGCGCCAGCAGCTCCGGACTGCATAATTCACCCCTCCACTTT.